Listed below are T cell receptor beta chains from one sample, sequenced in a study of blood T cell repertoires in COVID-19. Measured with immunoSEQ multiplex PCR; TCRdb has only the in-frame clones, and not every one. The sample includes roughly 230,000 clones, nearly 90% of them seen just once. The specimen sequenced was peripheral blood. These receptors all stem from a woman aged 40 to 55 who had recovered from COVID-19. The conserved cysteine and the conserved F or W are not part of the CDR3 here.

TRBV4-1 | ASSQDPGGTQY
TRBV6-5 | ASSITSPSTDTQY
TRBV5-8 | ASSSGTSGIGITQY
TRBV15 | ATSRTGEGNQPQH
TRBV29-1 | SVHWQGSRGYT
TRBV7-9 | ASSSRLTSSTDTQY
TRBV6-5 | ASSYWGQAGNTIY
TRBV10-2 | ASSPGGPQH
TRBV5-1 | ASSQGLGWRNEQF
TRBV19 | ASSPRGSGSTDTQY
TRBV7-2 | ASSLYLQDTEAF
TRBV6-5 | ASSYRRGNQPQH
TRBV7-2 | ASSGDGQGGNYGYT
TRBV11-2 | ASRDSGWTQY
TRBV27 | ASSSAGGYEQY
TRBV6-6 | ASSLNEKLF
TRBV28 | ASSRRHTEAF
TRBV5-4 | ASSLGSGTHYEQY
TRBV6-5 | ASGGSSGNTIY
TRBV7-9 | ASSLGQPNQPQH
TRBV3-1/TRBV3-2 | ASSPVVQETQY
TRBV2 | ASRGLDYGYT
TRBV3-1/TRBV3-2 | ASNEQGVTTGELF
TRBV2 | ASGDRVVNQPQH
TRBV24-1 | ATSDPQPGNNEQF
TRBV5-1 | ASSIPRTGMNTEAF
TRBV19 | ASSPQGASNTEAF
TRBV5-1 | ASSLDRDTLIYGYT
TRBV6-2/TRBV6-3 | ASSYSIKQSSSYNEQF
TRBV24-1 | ATSESRTGARTDTQY
TRBV28 | ASSLSTGFGNTIY
TRBV6-5 | ASTYRGLNGYT
TRBV15 | ATSRGEGGAF
TRBV5-1 | ASSLGGGGSYGYT
TRBV3-1/TRBV3-2 | ASNVGATNEKLF